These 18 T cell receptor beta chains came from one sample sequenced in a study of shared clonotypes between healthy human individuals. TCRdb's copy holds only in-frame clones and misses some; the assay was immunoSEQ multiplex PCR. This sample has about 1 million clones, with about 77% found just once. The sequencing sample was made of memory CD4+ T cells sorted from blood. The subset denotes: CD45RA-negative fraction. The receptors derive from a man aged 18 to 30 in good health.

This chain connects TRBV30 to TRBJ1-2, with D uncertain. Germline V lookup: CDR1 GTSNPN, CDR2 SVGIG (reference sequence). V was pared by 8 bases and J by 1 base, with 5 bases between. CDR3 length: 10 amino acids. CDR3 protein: CAGDNYGYTF. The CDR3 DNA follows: TGTGCCGGCGATAACTATGGCTACACCTTC.

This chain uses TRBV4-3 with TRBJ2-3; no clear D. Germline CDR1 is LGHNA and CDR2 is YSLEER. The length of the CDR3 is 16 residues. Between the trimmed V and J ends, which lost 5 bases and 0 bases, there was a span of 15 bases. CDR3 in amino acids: CASSYKSASSTDTQYF. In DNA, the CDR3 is TGCGCCAGCAGCTACAAGTCAGCTTCTAGCACAGATACGCAGTATTTT.

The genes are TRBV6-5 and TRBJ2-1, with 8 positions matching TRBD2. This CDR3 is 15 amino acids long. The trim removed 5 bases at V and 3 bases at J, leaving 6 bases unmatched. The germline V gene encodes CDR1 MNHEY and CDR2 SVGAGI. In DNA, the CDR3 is TGTGCCAGCAGTGCGAGCGGGGGCTACTACAATGAGCAGTTCTTC. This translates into CASSASGGYYNEQFF.

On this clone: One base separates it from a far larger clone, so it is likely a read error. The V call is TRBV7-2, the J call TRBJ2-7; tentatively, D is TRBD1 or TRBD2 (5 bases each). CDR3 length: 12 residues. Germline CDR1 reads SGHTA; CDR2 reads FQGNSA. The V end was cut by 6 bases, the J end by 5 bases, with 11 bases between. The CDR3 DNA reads TGTGCCAGCAGTCCGAGGGGAAACGAGCAGTACTTC. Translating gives CASSPRGNEQYF.

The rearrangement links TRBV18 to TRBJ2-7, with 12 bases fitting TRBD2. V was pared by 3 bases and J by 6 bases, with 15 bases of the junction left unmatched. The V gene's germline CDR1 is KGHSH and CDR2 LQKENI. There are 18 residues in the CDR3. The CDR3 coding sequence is TGTGCCAGCTCACCCCAGGGGGCTGCTAGCGGGGGGGCCTCCGAGCAGTACTTC. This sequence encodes CASSPQGAASGGASEQYF. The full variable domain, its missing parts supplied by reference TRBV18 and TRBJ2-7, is NAGVMQNPRHLVRRRGQEARLRCSPMKGHSHVYWYRQLPEEGLKFMVYLQKENIIDESGMPKERFSAEFPKEGPSILRIQQVVRGDSAAYFCASSPQGAASGGASEQYFGPGTRLTVT.

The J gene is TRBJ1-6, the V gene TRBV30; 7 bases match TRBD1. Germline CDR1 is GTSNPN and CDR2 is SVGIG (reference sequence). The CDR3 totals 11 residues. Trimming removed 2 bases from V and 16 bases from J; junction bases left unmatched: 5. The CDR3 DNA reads TGTGCCTGGAGTCCGACAGGGACTCTCCACTTT. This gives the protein CAWSPTGTLHF.

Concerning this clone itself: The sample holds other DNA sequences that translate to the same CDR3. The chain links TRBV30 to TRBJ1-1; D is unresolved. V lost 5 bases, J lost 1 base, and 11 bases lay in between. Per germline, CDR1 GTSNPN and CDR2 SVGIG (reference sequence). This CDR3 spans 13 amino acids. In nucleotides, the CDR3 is TGTGCCTGGCAAGGTCAGTCGAACACTGAAGCTTTCTTT. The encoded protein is CAWQGQSNTEAFF.

CDR3 DNA: TGTGCCAGCAGCTTGGCCAGAGGGGATGGGAATTCACCCCTCCACTTT. It translates to CASSLARGDGNSPLHF. The rearrangement joins TRBV5-6 to TRBJ1-6; TRBD1 is a possible D gene (5 bases). This CDR3 region has 16 residues. V lost 0 bases and J lost 7, with 14 bases in between. Germline V gene data show CDR1 as SGHDT and CDR2 as YYEEEE. Full variable domain (missing parts from reference TRBV5-6 and TRBJ1-6): DAGVTQSPTHLIKTRGQQVTLRCSPKSGHDTVSWYQQALGQGPQFIFQYYEEEERQRGNFPDRFSGHQFPNYSSELNVNALLLGDSALYLCASSLARGDGNSPLHFGNGTRLTVT.

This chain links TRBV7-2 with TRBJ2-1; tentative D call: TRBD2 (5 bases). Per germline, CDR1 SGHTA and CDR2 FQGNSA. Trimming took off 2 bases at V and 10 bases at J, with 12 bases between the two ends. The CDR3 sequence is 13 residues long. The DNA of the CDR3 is TGTGCCAGCAGCTTATTTCTTCCGGGAGAGCAGTTCTTC. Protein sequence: CASSLFLPGEQFF.

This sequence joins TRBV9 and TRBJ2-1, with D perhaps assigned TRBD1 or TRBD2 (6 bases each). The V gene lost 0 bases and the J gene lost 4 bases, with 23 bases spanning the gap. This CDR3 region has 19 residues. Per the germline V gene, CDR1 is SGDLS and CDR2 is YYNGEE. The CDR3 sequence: CASSVGVTGVGGSYNEQFF. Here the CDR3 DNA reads TGTGCCAGCAGCGTAGGAGTGACGGGGGTAGGGGGTTCTTACAATGAGCAGTTCTTC.

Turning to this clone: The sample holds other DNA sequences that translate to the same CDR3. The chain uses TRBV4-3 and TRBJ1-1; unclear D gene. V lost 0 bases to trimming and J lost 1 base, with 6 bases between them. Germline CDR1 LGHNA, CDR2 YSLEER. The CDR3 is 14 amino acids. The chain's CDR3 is CASSQEGGNTEAFF. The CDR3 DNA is TGCGCCAGCAGCCAAGAAGGCGGGAACACTGAAGCTTTCTTT.

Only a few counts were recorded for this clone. DNA for the CDR3: TGCGCCAGCAGCTCGGACAGCCTTAATTCACCCCTCCACTTT. The encoded protein is CASSSDSLNSPLHF. This sequence joins TRBV5-1 and TRBJ1-6; D may be TRBD1 (6 bases). V was trimmed by 3 bases and J by 6 bases, leaving 10 bases between them. The CDR3 spans 14 residues. Per germline, CDR1 SGHRS and CDR2 YFSETQ.

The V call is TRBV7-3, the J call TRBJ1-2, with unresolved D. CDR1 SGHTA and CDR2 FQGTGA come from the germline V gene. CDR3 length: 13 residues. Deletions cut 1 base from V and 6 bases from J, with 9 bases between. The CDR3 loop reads CASSLINGDGYTF. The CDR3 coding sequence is TGTGCCAGCAGCTTAATCAATGGAGATGGCTACACCTTC.

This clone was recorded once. CDR3 nucleotides: TGTGCCAGCAGTTTGCCACACATGGAAAAACTGTTTTTT. Its protein is CASSLPHMEKLFF. The chain joins TRBV28 to TRBJ1-4; D is unclear. Germline CDR1 reads MDHEN; CDR2 reads SYDVKM. Between the trimmed V and J ends, which lost 3 bases and 8 bases, there was a span of 10 bases. The CDR3 contains 13 residues.

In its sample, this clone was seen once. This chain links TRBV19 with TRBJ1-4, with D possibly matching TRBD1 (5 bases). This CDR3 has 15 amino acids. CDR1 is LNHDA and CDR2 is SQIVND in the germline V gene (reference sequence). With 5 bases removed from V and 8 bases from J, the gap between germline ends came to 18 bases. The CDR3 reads CASSPPEARGEKLFF. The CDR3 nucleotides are TGTGCCAGTAGTCCACCCGAAGCTCGGGGGGAAAAACTGTTTTTT.

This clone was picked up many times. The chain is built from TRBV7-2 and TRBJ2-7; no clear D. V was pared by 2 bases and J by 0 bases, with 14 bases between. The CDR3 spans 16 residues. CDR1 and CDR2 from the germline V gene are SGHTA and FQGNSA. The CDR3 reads CASSLRSGSISYEQYF. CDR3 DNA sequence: TGTGCCAGCAGCTTAAGGTCCGGTTCGATCTCCTACGAGCAGTACTTC.

CDR3 DNA sequence: TGTGCCAGCAGCTTAGGCGGGGGACGAGAGACCCAGTACTTC. Protein product: CASSLGGGRETQYF. This chain uses TRBV7-9 with TRBJ2-5, with TRBD2 identical over 7 bases. Germline CDR1 reads SEHNR; CDR2 reads FQNEAQ (reference sequence). This CDR3 region has 14 residues. Losses at the gene ends were 1 base for V and 4 bases for J; bases not matched to a gene: 3. Variable domain in full (rest from reference TRBV7-9 and TRBJ2-5): DTGVSQNPRHKITKRGQNVTFRCDPISEHNRLYWYRQTLGQGPEFLTYFQNEAQLEKSRLLSDRFSAERPKGSFSTLEIQRTEQGDSAMYLCASSLGGGRETQYFGPGTRLLVL.

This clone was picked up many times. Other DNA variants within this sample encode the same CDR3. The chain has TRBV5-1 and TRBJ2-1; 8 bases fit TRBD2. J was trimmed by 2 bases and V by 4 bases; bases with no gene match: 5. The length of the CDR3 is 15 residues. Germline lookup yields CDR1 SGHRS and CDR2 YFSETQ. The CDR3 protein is CASSVTSATYNEQFF. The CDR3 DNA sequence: TGCGCCAGCAGCGTGACTAGCGCTACCTACAATGAGCAGTTCTTC.